This T cell receptor beta chain originates from a study of post-analysis software for immune sequencing data. General study findings and limits: TRBV segments more frequent in patients than in controls numbered a few and included TRBV5-6, TRBV5-1 and TRBV20-1. Batch-mates among the samples co-clustered strongly by F measure.

The authors incorporated unique molecular identifiers into the TCR beta cDNA libraries. Approximately 0.5 million cDNA molecules were recovered from an input of roughly 0.85 to 10 million T cells. In TCRdb, the PCR reads were re-called with MiXCR into one record per CDR3 protein. The repertoire holds 450,000 to 650,000 distinct CDR3 sequences, with 44% as singletons. This CDR3 spans 14 amino acids. The V end was cut by 1 base, the J end by 1 base, with 9 bases between. Germline V CDR1 and CDR2: SGHRS, YFSETQ. In regard to this clonotype: The antigen is undetermined.

Input material: blood. The gene calls are TRBV5-1 and TRBJ2-7; D call uncertain. This receptor was taken from a girl under 18 with multiple sclerosis. The CDR3 region is CASSLKRQSYEQYF. For the CDR3, the DNA is TGCGCCAGCAGCTTGAAACGGCAGTCCTACGAGCAGTACTTC.